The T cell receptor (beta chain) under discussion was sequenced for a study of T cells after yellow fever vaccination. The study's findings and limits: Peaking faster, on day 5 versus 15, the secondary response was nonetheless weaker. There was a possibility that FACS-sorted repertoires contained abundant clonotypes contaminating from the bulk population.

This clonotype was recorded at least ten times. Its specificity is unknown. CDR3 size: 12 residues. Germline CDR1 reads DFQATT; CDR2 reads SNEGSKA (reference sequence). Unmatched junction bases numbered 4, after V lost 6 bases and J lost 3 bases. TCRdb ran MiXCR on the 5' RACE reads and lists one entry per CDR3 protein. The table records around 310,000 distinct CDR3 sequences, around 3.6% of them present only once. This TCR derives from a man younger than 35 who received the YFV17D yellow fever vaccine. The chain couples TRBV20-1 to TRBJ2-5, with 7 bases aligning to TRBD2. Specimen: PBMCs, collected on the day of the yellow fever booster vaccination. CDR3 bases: TGCAGTGCCCGGACTAGTGAAGAGACCCAGTACTTC. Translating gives CSARTSEETQYF.